This TCR beta chain was recorded in a study of T cells in Graves' hyperthyroidism and ophthalmopathy. In its sample, this clonotype was seen a few times. Its antigen is currently unknown. Study-level results: Blood shared most expanded thyroid clonotypes above 0.001. In the analysis, a 13 V-J model separated ophthalmopathy from stable hyperthyroidism.

From around 11 ml of fresh peripheral blood, PBMCs were isolated. Template material for amplifying TCR beta CDR3 regions consisted of RNA transcripts. The TCR CDR3 was amplified in a first-round RT-PCR using the HTBI primer set. From the multiplex PCR reads, TCRdb called clonotypes with MiXCR, one entry per CDR3 protein. The sample yields 650,000 to 700,000 distinct CDR3 sequences, 15% to 20% seen once. CDR1 and CDR2 from the germline V gene are SGHTA and FQGNSA. The V end was cut by 1 base, the J end by 3 bases, with 10 bases between. CDR3 length equals 14 residues. Sample: blood. The rearrangement joins TRBV7-2 to TRBJ2-7; tentatively, D is TRBD1 (5 bases). This sequence was found in a man in his fifties with Graves' hyperthyroidism. The CDR3 DNA reads as TGTGCCAGCAGCTTAGTCGGACACTTCTACGAGCAGTACTTC. Protein: CASSLVGHFYEQYF.